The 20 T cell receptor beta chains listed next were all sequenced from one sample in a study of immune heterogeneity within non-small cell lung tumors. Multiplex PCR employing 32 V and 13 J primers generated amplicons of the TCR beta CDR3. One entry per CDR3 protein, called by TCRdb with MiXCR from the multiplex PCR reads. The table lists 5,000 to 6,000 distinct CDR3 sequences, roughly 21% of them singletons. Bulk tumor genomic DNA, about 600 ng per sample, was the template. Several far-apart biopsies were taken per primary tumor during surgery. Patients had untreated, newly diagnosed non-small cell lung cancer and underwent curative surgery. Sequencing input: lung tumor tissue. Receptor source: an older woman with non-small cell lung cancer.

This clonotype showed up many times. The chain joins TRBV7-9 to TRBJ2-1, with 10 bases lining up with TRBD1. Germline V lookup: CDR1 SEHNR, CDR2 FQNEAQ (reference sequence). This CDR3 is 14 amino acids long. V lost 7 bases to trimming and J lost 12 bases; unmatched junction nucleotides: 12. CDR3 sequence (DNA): TGTGCCAGCACCCGACCCGGGACAGGGGTCGGGCAGTTCTTC. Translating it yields CASTRPGTGVGQFF.

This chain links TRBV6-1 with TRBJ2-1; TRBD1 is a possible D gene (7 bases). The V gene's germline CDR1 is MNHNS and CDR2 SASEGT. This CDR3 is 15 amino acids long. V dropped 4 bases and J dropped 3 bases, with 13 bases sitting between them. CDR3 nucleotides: TGTGCCAGCAGTGTAGGTCAGGGGGGCTACAATGAGCAGTTCTTC. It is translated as CASSVGQGGYNEQFF.

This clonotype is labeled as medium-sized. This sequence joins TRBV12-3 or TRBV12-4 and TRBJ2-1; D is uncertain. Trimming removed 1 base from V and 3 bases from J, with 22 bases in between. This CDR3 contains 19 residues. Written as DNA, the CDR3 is TGTGCCAGCAGTTTAGTACCCATCCTTGCTAGGTTTTACTACAATGAGCAGTTCTTC. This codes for CASSLVPILARFYYNEQFF.

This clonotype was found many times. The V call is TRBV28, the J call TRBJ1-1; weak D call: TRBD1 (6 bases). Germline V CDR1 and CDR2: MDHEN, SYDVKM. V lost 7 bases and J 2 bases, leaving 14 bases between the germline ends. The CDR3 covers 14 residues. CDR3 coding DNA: TGTGCCAGCATCGGGGGCGGGGGAAACACTGAAGCTTTCTTT. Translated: CASIGGGGNTEAFF.

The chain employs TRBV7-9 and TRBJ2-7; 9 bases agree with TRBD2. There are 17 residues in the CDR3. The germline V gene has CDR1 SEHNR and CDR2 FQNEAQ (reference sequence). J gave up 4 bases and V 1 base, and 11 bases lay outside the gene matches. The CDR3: CASSLGGSGRPQYEQYF. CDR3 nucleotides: TGTGCCAGCAGCTTAGGGGGAAGCGGGAGGCCCCAATACGAGCAGTACTTC.

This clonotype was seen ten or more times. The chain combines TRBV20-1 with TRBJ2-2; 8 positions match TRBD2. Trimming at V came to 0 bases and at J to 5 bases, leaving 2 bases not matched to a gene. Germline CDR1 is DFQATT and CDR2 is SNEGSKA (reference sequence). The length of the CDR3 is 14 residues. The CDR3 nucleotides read TGCAGTGCTAGAGATCGGGGGGGGACCGGGGAGCTGTTTTTT. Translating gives CSARDRGGTGELFF.

The CDR3 DNA reads TGTGCCAGCATCTCCGGACCCGGAGAGACCCAGTACTTC. It specifies CASISGPGETQYF. The V gene is TRBV5-5, the J gene TRBJ2-5; D uncertain. The V end lost 6 bases, the J end lost 4 bases, and 13 bases lay between the germline ends. The CDR3 consists of 13 residues. The germline V gene encodes CDR1 SGHKS and CDR2 YYEKEE (reference sequence).

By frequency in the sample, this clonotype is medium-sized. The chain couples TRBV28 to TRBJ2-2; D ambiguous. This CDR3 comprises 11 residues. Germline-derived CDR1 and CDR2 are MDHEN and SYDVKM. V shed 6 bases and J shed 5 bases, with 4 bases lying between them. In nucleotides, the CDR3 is TGTGCCAGCAGCCTGACCGGGGAGCTGTTTTTT. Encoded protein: CASSLTGELFF. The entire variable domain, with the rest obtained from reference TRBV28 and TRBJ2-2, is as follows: DVKVTQSSRYLVKRTGEKVFLECVQDMDHENMFWYRQDPGLGLRLIYFSYDVKMKEKGDIPEGYSVSREKKERFSLILESASTNQTSMYLCASSLTGELFFGEGSRLTVL.

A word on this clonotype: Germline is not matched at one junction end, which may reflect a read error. Written as DNA, the CDR3 is TGCGCCATCAGCCAAGGTCGGAACACCGGGGAGCTGTTTTTT. It encodes CAISQGRNTGELFF. V gene TRBV4-3 combines with J gene TRBJ2-2, with D unresolved. There are 14 residues in the CDR3. Per the germline V gene, CDR1 is LGHNA and CDR2 is YSLEER.

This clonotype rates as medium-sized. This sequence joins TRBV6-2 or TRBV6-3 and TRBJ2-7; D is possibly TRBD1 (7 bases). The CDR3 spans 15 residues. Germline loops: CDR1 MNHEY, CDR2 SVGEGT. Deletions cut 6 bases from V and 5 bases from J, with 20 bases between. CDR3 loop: CASSPADREVNEQYF. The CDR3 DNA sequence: TGTGCCAGCAGCCCTGCCGACAGGGAGGTCAACGAGCAGTACTTC.

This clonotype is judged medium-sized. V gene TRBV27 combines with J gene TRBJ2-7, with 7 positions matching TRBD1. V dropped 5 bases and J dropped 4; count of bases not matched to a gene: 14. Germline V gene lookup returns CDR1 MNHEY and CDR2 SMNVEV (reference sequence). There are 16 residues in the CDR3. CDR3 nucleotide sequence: TGTGCCAGCAGTACCCAGATGGCGGACAGGCGTTACGAGCAGTACTTC. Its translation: CASSTQMADRRYEQYF.

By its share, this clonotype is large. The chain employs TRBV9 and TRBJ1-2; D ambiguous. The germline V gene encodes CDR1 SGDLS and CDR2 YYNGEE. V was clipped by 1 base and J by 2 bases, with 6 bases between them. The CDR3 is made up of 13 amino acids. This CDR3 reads CASSVTENYGYTF. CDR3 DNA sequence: TGTGCCAGCAGCGTAACAGAAAACTATGGCTACACCTTC.

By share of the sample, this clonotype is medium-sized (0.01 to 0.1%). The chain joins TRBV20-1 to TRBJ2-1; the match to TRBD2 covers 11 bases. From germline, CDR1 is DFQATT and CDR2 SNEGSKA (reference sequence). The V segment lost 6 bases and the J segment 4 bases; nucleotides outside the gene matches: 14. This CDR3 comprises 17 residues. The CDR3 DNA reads TGCAGTGCAAGCCCCACTAGCGGGAGATTCCTTTACAATGAGCAGTTCTTC. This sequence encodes CSASPTSGRFLYNEQFF.

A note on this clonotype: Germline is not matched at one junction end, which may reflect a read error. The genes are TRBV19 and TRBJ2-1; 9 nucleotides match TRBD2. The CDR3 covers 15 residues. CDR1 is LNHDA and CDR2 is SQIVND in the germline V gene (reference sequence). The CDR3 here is CASSIVAGVHNEQFF. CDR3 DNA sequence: TGTGCTAGTAGTATAGTAGCGGGAGTCCACAATGAGCAGTTCTTC. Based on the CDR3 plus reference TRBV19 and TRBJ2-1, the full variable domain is DGGITQSPKYLFRKEGQNVTLSCEQNLNHDAMYWYRQDPGQGLRLIYYSQIVNDFQKGDIAEGYSVSREKKESFPLTVTSAQKNPTAFYLCASSIVAGVHNEQFFGPGTRLTVL.

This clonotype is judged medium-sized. CDR3 amino acids: CSVGGQGSYEQYF. The CDR3 nucleotides are TGCAGCGTGGGGGGACAGGGCTCCTACGAGCAGTACTTC. The chain links TRBV29-1 to TRBJ2-7; 9 bases map to TRBD1. The CDR3 contains 13 residues. Unmatched junction bases numbered 3, after V lost 6 bases and J lost 0 bases. CDR1 and CDR2 from the germline V gene are SQVTM and ANQGSEA.

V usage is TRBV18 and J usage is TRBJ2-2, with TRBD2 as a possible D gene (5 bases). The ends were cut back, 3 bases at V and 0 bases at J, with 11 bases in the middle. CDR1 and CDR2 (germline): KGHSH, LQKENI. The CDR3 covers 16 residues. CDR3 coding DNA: TGTGCCAGCTCACCTACCGGGAACCCGAACACCGGGGAGCTGTTTTTT. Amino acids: CASSPTGNPNTGELFF.

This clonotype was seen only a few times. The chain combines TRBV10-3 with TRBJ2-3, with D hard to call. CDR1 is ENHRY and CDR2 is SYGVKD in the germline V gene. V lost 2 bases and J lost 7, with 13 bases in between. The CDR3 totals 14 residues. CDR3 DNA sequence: TGTGCCATCAGTGAGCTCCTCGAAGCCCATACGCAGTATTTT. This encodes CAISELLEAHTQYF.

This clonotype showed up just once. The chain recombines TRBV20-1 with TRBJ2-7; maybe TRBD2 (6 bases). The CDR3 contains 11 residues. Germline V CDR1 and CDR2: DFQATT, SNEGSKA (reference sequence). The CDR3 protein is CFGGKVYEQYF. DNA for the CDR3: TGCTTCGGCGGGAAGGTCTACGAGCAGTACTTC.

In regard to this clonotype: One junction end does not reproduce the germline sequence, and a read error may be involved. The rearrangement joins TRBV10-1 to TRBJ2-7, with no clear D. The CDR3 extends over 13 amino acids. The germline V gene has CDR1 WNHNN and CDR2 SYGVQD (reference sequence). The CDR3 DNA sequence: TGCGACAGCAGTGAGTCGACCTCGTACGAGCAGTACTTC. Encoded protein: CDSSESTSYEQYF.

The DNA for the CDR3 is TGTGCCAGCAGTTTCCGGGACAGGGAAGACGAGCAGTACTTC. Protein product: CASSFRDREDEQYF. The J gene is TRBJ2-7, the V gene TRBV27; 9 nucleotides line up with TRBD1. The V segment lost 3 bases and the J segment 5 bases; nucleotides outside the gene matches: 5. Germline lookup yields CDR1 MNHEY and CDR2 SMNVEV (reference sequence). CDR3 size: 14 residues.